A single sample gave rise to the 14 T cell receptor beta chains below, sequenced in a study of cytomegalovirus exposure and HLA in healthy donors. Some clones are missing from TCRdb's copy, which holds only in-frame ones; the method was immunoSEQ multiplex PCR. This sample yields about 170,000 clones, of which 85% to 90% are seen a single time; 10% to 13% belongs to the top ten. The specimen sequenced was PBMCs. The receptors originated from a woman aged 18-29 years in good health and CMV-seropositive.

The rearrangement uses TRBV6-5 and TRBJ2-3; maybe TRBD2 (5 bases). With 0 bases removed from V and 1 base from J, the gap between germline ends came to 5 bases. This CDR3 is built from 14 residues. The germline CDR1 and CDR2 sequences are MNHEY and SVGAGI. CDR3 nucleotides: TGTGCCAGCAGTTACTCGCGGGGCACAGATACGCAGTATTTT. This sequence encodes CASSYSRGTDTQYF.

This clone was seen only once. CDR3 region: CASSQGETQYF. The CDR3 coding sequence is TGTGCCAGCAGCCAGGGGGAGACCCAGTACTTC. This chain connects TRBV11-1 to TRBJ2-5; possibly TRBD1 for D (6 bases). Germline V gene sequence: CDR1 SGHAT, CDR2 FQDESV (reference sequence). The V end lost 5 bases, the J end lost 5 bases, and 6 bases lay between the germline ends. The CDR3 has 11 amino acids.

The CDR3 DNA sequence: TGTGCCTGGAGGGCGGGGGGACCCTACGAGCAGTACTTC. This codes for CAWRAGGPYEQYF. V and J are TRBV30 and TRBJ2-7; 8 bases map to TRBD2. After removal of 3 bases from V and 2 bases from J, the junction contained 3 bases not matched to a gene. Germline CDR1 reads GTSNPN; CDR2 reads SVGIG (reference sequence). The CDR3 has 13 amino acids.

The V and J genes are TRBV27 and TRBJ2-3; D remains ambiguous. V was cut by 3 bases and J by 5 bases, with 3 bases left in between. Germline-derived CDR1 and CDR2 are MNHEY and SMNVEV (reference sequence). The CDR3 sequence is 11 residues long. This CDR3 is CASSFRDTQYF. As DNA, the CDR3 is TGTGCCAGCAGTTTTAGAGATACGCAGTATTTT.

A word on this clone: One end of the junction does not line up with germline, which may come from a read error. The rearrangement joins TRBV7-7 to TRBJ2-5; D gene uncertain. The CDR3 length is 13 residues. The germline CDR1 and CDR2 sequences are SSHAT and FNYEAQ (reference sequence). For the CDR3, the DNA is TGTGCTAGCAGCTTAATACAGAAAGAGACCCAGTACTTC. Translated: CASSLIQKETQYF.

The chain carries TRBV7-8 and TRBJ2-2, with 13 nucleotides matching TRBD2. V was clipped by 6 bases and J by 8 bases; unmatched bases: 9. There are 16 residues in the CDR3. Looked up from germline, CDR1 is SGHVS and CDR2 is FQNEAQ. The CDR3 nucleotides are TGTGCCAGCAGGTTACTAGCGGGAGGGCCTACGGGGGAGCTGTTTTTT. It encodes CASRLLAGGPTGELFF.

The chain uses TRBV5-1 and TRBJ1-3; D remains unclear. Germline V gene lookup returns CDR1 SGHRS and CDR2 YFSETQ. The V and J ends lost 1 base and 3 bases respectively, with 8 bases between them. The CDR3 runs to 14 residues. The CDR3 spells CASSLMADGNTIYF. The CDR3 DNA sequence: TGCGCCAGCAGCTTGATGGCGGATGGAAACACCATATATTTT.

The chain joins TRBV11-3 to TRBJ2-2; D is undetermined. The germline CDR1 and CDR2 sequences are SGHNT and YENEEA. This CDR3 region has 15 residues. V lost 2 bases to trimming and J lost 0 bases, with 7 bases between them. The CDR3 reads CASSLSGPNTGELFF. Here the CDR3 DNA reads TGTGCCAGCAGCTTAAGTGGGCCGAACACCGGGGAGCTGTTTTTT. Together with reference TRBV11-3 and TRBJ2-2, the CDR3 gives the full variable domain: EAGVVQSPRYKIIEKKQPVAFWCNPISGHNTLYWYLQNLGQGPELLIRYENEEAVDDSQLPKDRFSAERLKGVDSTLKIQPAELGDSAVYLCASSLSGPNTGELFFGEGSRLTVL.

The CDR3, as DNA: TGTGCCAGCAGCTTGGAGCAGGATAACTCTGGAAACACCATATATTTT. The encoded protein is CASSLEQDNSGNTIYF. The chain employs TRBV5-6 and TRBJ1-3; no definite D call. V was trimmed by 0 bases and J by 0 bases, leaving 10 bases between them. The CDR3 loop spans 16 amino acids. The germline gives CDR1 SGHDT, CDR2 YYEEEE.

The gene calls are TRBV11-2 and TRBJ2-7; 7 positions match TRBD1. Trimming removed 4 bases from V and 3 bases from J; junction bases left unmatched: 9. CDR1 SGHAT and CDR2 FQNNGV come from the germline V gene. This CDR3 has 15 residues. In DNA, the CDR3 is TGTGCCAGCAGCTCGACAGGGATAGGGGTCTACGAGCAGTACTTC. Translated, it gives CASSSTGIGVYEQYF. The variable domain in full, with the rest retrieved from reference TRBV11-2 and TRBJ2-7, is EAGVAQSPRYKIIEKRQSVAFWCNPISGHATLYWYQQILGQGPKLLIQFQNNGVVDDSQLPKDRFSAERLKGVDSTLKIQPAKLEDSAVYLCASSSTGIGVYEQYFGPGTRLTVT.

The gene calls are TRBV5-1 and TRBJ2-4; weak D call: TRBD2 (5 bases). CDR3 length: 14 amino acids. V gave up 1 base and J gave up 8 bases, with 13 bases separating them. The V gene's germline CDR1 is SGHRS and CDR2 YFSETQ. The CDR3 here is CASSLIAGTDIQYF. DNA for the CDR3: TGCGCCAGCAGCTTGATCGCGGGTACTGACATTCAGTACTTC.

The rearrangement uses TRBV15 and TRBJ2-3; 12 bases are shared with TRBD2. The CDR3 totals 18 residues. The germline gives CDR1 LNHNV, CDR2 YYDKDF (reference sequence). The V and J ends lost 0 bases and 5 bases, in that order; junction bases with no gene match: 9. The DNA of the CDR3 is TGTGCCACCAGCAGAGATATCCTACTAGCGGGAGGTGGAGATACGCAGTATTTT. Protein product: CATSRDILLAGGGDTQYF.

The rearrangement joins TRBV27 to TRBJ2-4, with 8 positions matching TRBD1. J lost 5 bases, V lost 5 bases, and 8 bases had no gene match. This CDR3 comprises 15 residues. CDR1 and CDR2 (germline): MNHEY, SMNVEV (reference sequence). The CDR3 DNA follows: TGTGCCAGCAGTCTACGACAGGGGCGGGAAAACATTCAGTACTTC. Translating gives CASSLRQGRENIQYF.

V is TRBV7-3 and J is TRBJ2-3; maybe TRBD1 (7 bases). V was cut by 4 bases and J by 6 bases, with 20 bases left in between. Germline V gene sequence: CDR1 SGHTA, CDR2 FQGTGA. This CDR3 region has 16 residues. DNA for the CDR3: TGTGCCAGCAGCTATTCCGGAGGGACAGACCGGGATACGCAGTATTTT. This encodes CASSYSGGTDRDTQYF.